These 28 T cell receptor beta chains were all obtained from the same sample, sequenced in a study of OX40 agonist ivuxolimab in advanced cancers. Assay: immunoSEQ multiplex PCR; the TCRdb copy retains only in-frame clones and omits some. The sample has 60,000 to 75,000 clones, 70% to 90% seen once; the top ten hold approximately 4.7%. The sequences come from CD4+ or CD8+ T cells sorted from blood, collected in a trial of the OX40 agonist ivuxolimab. The source is an adult with an advanced solid tumor such as melanoma, head and neck, liver or kidney cancer.

The V and J genes are TRBV18 and TRBJ2-7; D assignment may be TRBD1 or TRBD2 (5 bases each). Germline assignment: CDR1 KGHSH and CDR2 LQKENI. V dropped 2 bases and J dropped 2 bases, with 13 bases sitting between them. CDR3 length: 15 amino acids. The CDR3 sequence is CASSPSGPGPYEQYF. The CDR3 DNA reads TGTGCCAGCTCACCATCGGGACCCGGCCCCTACGAGCAGTACTTC.

This clone was counted only a few times. V usage is TRBV27 and J usage is TRBJ1-3, with 7 bases aligning to TRBD1. This CDR3 region has 16 residues. V lost 6 bases, J lost 3 bases, and 11 bases stayed unmatched. Looked up from germline, CDR1 is MNHEY and CDR2 is SMNVEV (reference sequence). DNA of the CDR3: TGTGCCAGCAGACCGGACCACAGGACAGGTGGAAACACCATATATTTT. Translation: CASRPDHRTGGNTIYF.

This sequence joins TRBV29-1 and TRBJ2-5, with 7 positions matching TRBD2. CDR3 length equals 14 residues. V was clipped by 7 bases and J by 5 bases; unmatched bases: 13. The germline V gene encodes CDR1 SQVTM and CDR2 ANQGSEA. Here the CDR3 reads CSAKQSGVLETQYF. The DNA for the CDR3 is TGCAGCGCAAAACAGAGCGGGGTTTTGGAGACCCAGTACTTC.

A note on this clone: Other DNA sequences in the sample encode the same CDR3. V is TRBV7-2 and J is TRBJ1-5; tentatively, D is TRBD1 (5 bases). V dropped 2 bases and J dropped 0 bases, with 5 bases sitting between them. There are 14 residues in the CDR3. Germline loops: CDR1 SGHTA, CDR2 FQGNSA. The DNA of the CDR3 is TGTGCCAGCAGCTTAACAGGTAGCAATCAGCCCCAGCATTTT. Amino acids: CASSLTGSNQPQHF.

V usage is TRBV7-9 and J usage is TRBJ1-1; maybe TRBD1 (5 bases). The germline V and J ends were trimmed by 5 bases and 1 base, with 14 bases remaining between them. The CDR3 has 15 residues. From germline, CDR1 is SEHNR and CDR2 FQNEAQ (reference sequence). This CDR3 is CASSPDSFPNTEAFF. The CDR3 region has the DNA TGTGCCAGCAGCCCCGACAGTTTTCCGAACACTGAAGCTTTCTTT.

The J gene is TRBJ1-5, the V gene TRBV7-9; no clear D gene. Trimming pared 5 bases from V and 0 bases from J, leaving 11 bases between. The CDR3 consists of 15 residues. The germline CDR1 and CDR2 sequences are SEHNR and FQNEAQ (reference sequence). The CDR3 nucleotides are TGTGCCAGCAGCCCCATCGGGTATAGCAATCAGCCCCAGCATTTT. Its translation is CASSPIGYSNQPQHF.

This clone was picked up a small number of times. The chain carries TRBV19 and TRBJ1-2; weak D call: TRBD1 (6 bases). The length of the CDR3 is 15 residues. V was clipped by 5 bases and J by 2 bases, with 15 bases between them. Germline V gene lookup returns CDR1 LNHDA and CDR2 SQIVND (reference sequence). The CDR3 nucleotides are TGTGCCAGTAGTGGATGGACAGTTGCCAACTATGGCTACACCTTC. This sequence encodes CASSGWTVANYGYTF.

The rearrangement joins TRBV5-6 to TRBJ2-2; TRBD2 matches 11 bases. Germline trimming cut 4 bases from V and 8 bases from J; bases unmatched to any gene: 10. Germline assignment: CDR1 SGHDT and CDR2 YYEEEE. The CDR3 sequence is 16 residues long. The CDR3 is CASSLTGTSGEGELFF. CDR3 in DNA: TGTGCCAGCAGCCTTACCGGGACTAGCGGAGAAGGGGAGCTGTTTTTT.

The V and J genes are TRBV5-1 and TRBJ1-5; D gene unclear. Between the trimmed V and J ends, which lost 1 base and 3 bases, there was a span of 11 bases. The germline gives CDR1 SGHRS, CDR2 YFSETQ. This CDR3 comprises 15 residues. The CDR3 sequence is CASSLMGSTNQPQHF. CDR3 nucleotide sequence: TGCGCCAGCAGCTTGATGGGCAGTACCAATCAGCCCCAGCATTTT.

The CDR3 reads CASSQTSGVNEQFF. CDR3 bases: TGCGCCAGCAGCCAAACTAGCGGAGTCAATGAGCAGTTCTTC. The V call is TRBV4-3, the J call TRBJ2-1; 8 positions match TRBD2. The germline CDR1 and CDR2 sequences are LGHNA and YSLEER. CDR3 length equals 14 residues. Trimming cost V 2 bases and J 6 bases; bases outside gene matches: 3.

The chain combines TRBV5-4 with TRBJ2-7, with TRBD2 as a possible D gene (5 bases). Germline-derived CDR1 and CDR2 are SGHNT and YYREEE (reference sequence). There are 13 residues in the CDR3. Trimming cost V 4 bases and J 3 bases, with 11 bases left between them. CDR3 loop: CASSGGGRYEQYF. In DNA, the CDR3 is TGTGCCAGCAGCGGCGGAGGACGCTACGAGCAGTACTTC.

The chain couples TRBV6-1 to TRBJ1-2; perhaps TRBD1 as D (5 bases). The V gene lost 6 bases and the J gene lost 3 bases, with 11 bases spanning the gap. Germline CDR1 and CDR2: MNHNS and SASEGT. The CDR3 covers 13 residues. The DNA of the CDR3 is TGTGCCAGCAGATACGGGACTTACTATGGCTACACCTTC. Protein product: CASRYGTYYGYTF.

The V and J genes are TRBV6-5 and TRBJ2-6, with a weak D call TRBD2 (6 bases). Trimming removed 7 bases at V and 0 bases at J, with 10 bases between. CDR3 length: 15 residues. CDR1 and CDR2 (germline): MNHEY, SVGAGI. CDR3 DNA: TGTGCCAGCAATGGGGGAGGCTCTGGGGCCAACGTCCTGACTTTC. Protein product: CASNGGGSGANVLTF.

This rearrangement joins TRBV5-4 to TRBJ1-1; no firm D call. The CDR3 loop spans 12 amino acids. V was cut by 3 bases and J by 8 bases, with 11 bases left in between. Germline-derived CDR1 and CDR2 are SGHNT and YYREEE (reference sequence). The CDR3 nucleotides read TGTGCCAGCAGCTCTGCTACGGGAGAAGCTTTCTTT. It codes for CASSSATGEAFF.

CDR3 sequence (DNA): TGTGCCAGCAGTTTATCGGCAATAGCGGGTGATACGCAGTATTTT. As protein: CASSLSAIAGDTQYF. The V and J genes are TRBV27 and TRBJ2-3, with 7 bases identical to TRBD2. The CDR3 contains 15 residues. Trimming took 0 bases from V and 6 from J; bases not matched to a gene: 6. Germline CDR1 MNHEY, CDR2 SMNVEV (reference sequence).

The rearrangement joins TRBV10-3 to TRBJ2-7; no reliable D call. Between the trimmed V and J ends, which lost 0 bases and 4 bases, there was a span of 4 bases. The CDR3 consists of 12 residues. CDR1 is ENHRY, CDR2 SYGVKD, per germline. CDR3 residues: CAISESEYEQYF. DNA for the CDR3: TGTGCCATCAGTGAGTCTGAGTACGAGCAGTACTTC.

This chain connects TRBV30 to TRBJ2-3; a weak D match, TRBD2 (5 bases). CDR1 is GTSNPN, CDR2 SVGIG, per germline (reference sequence). V was shortened by 3 bases and J by 3 bases, with 13 bases between the two germline ends. CDR3 length equals 14 residues. The CDR3 loop is CAWSFFGGTDTQYF. The CDR3 region has the DNA TGTGCCTGGAGCTTTTTTGGCGGGACAGATACGCAGTATTTT.

J is TRBJ1-2 and V is TRBV7-8; the match to TRBD1 covers 7 bases. Trimming cost V 3 bases and J 0 bases; bases outside gene matches: 7. Per germline, CDR1 SGHVS and CDR2 FQNEAQ. CDR3 length: 16 amino acids. This chain's CDR3 is CASSLDPGQTNYGYTF. CDR3 coding DNA: TGTGCCAGCAGCTTGGATCCGGGACAGACTAACTATGGCTACACCTTC.

This chain connects TRBV18 to TRBJ1-1; D remains unclear. The CDR3 runs 16 residues. The ends were cut back, 1 base at V and 0 bases at J, with 12 bases in the middle. CDR1 and CDR2 from the germline V gene are KGHSH and LQKENI. The CDR3 loop is CASSPRQMGMNTEAFF. CDR3 bases: TGTGCCAGCTCACCACGGCAGATGGGGATGAACACTGAAGCTTTCTTT.

The chain joins TRBV7-9 to TRBJ2-2, with D unresolved. Germline loops: CDR1 SEHNR, CDR2 FQNEAQ (reference sequence). V shed 1 base and J shed 7 bases, with 7 bases lying between them. The CDR3 totals 13 residues. CDR3 region: CASSLDLVGELFF. DNA of the CDR3: TGTGCCAGCAGCTTAGATCTCGTCGGGGAGCTGTTTTTT.

The chain couples TRBV19 to TRBJ1-5, with D possibly being TRBD1 (5 bases). CDR1 and CDR2 from the germline V gene are LNHDA and SQIVND (reference sequence). V was trimmed by 4 bases and J by 2 bases, leaving 12 bases between them. This CDR3 contains 15 residues. CDR3 nucleotide sequence: TGTGCCAGTAGTAGCAGGGCGTTTGGCAATCAGCCCCAGCATTTT. Protein sequence: CASSSRAFGNQPQHF.

The chain is built from TRBV5-1 and TRBJ2-7; weak D call: TRBD2 (5 bases). Germline V gene lookup returns CDR1 SGHRS and CDR2 YFSETQ. V lost 0 bases and J lost 0, with 10 bases in between. The CDR3 totals 15 residues. The CDR3 protein is CASSLAAEISYEQYF. In DNA form, the CDR3 reads TGCGCCAGCAGCTTGGCAGCGGAGATCTCCTACGAGCAGTACTTC.

About this clone itself: Other DNA sequences of this sample code for an identical CDR3. The J gene is TRBJ2-5, the V gene TRBV28; D is unclear. Germline V lookup: CDR1 MDHEN, CDR2 SYDVKM. V lost 2 bases and J 5 bases, leaving 3 bases between the germline ends. There are 11 residues in the CDR3. This chain's CDR3 is CASSLRETQYF. The DNA of the CDR3 is TGTGCCAGCAGTTTAAGGGAGACCCAGTACTTC.

The gene calls are TRBV15 and TRBJ1-1, with 8 bases fitting TRBD1. Per germline, CDR1 LNHNV and CDR2 YYDKDF (reference sequence). V lost 6 bases and J lost 3; bases outside the gene matches: 9. The length of the CDR3 is 15 residues. The CDR3 sequence: CATSIGQGMDTEAFF. In DNA form, the CDR3 reads TGTGCCACCAGTATAGGACAGGGTATGGACACTGAAGCTTTCTTT.

The rearrangement links TRBV27 to TRBJ1-4; 7 bases fit TRBD1. Germline CDR1 and CDR2: MNHEY and SMNVEV (reference sequence). V dropped 2 bases and J dropped 10; count of bases not matched to a gene: 13. This CDR3 contains 16 residues. CDR3 region: CASSLSQGVAYGKLFF. In DNA, the CDR3 is TGTGCCAGCAGTTTAAGCCAGGGGGTCGCTTACGGAAAACTGTTTTTT.

J is TRBJ2-5 and V is TRBV21-1; the table's D call, TRBD2, was not checked against the DNA. TRBV21-1 is classified as a pseudogene. The CDR3 has 18 residues. This CDR3 reads CASSKDRTSGSTQETQYF. The CDR3 coding sequence is TGTGCCAGCAGCAAAGATCGAACGAGCGGGAGTACCCAAGAGACCCAGTACTTC.

The V gene is TRBV5-8, the J gene TRBJ1-3; D unresolved. Between the trimmed V and J ends, which lost 2 bases and 5 bases, there was a span of 14 bases. This CDR3 is 15 amino acids long. Germline V CDR1 and CDR2: SGHTS, YDEGEE. CDR3 DNA: TGTGCCAGCAGCTTTGGTGCAGTGAAACGAAACACCATATATTTT. Translation gives CASSFGAVKRNTIYF.

The V call is TRBV7-2, the J call TRBJ2-7; TRBD2 matches at 7 bases. The ends lost 6 bases at V and 4 bases at J; junction bases unmatched: 12. The germline gives CDR1 SGHTA, CDR2 FQGNSA. The CDR3 spans 15 residues. The CDR3 reads CASRPSRDYSYEQYF. Written as DNA, the CDR3 is TGTGCCAGCAGGCCCTCCCGGGACTACTCTTACGAGCAGTACTTC.